The 23 T cell receptor beta chains reported below all come from one sample, sequenced in a study of CD8 T cells in Susac syndrome. Reverse transcription used about 0.45 to 1 ug RNA and random hexamers. TCRdb used MiXCR to reprocess the immunoSEQ multiplex PCR reads, holding one entry per CDR3 protein. The sample lists 160,000 or so distinct CDR3 sequences, approximately 93% occurring once. Sequencing was carried out using CD8+ T cells from PBMCs. The receptors shown here come from a human donor with multiple sclerosis.

This chain connects TRBV7-9 to TRBJ1-2; D not resolved. Per germline, CDR1 SEHNR and CDR2 FQNEAQ (reference sequence). Trimming cost V 0 bases and J 4 bases, with 6 bases left between them. The CDR3 sequence is 13 residues long. CDR3 loop: CASSLAAGYGYTF. As DNA, the CDR3 is TGTGCCAGCAGCTTAGCGGCAGGCTATGGCTACACCTTC.

The chain joins TRBV30 to TRBJ2-1, with 7 nucleotides matching TRBD1. Germline V lookup: CDR1 GTSNPN, CDR2 SVGIG (reference sequence). This CDR3 contains 13 residues. With 7 bases clipped from V and 5 bases from J, the junction kept 8 bases outside the gene matches. The CDR3 protein is CASPGQIHNEQFF. The CDR3 DNA follows: TGTGCCTCGCCGGGACAGATCCACAATGAGCAGTTCTTC.

This chain uses TRBV9 with TRBJ2-6; the D gene is possibly TRBD1 (6 bases). This CDR3 is built from 19 residues. V was clipped by 1 base and J by 0 bases, with 17 bases between them. Germline CDR1 is SGDLS and CDR2 is YYNGEE. CDR3 residues: CASSVTQGHKLSGANVLTF. The CDR3 region has the DNA TGTGCCAGCAGCGTAACACAGGGCCATAAGCTCTCTGGGGCCAACGTCCTGACTTTC.

The rearrangement joins TRBV4-1 to TRBJ2-3; D uncertain. CDR1 and CDR2 from the germline V gene are MGHRA and YSYEKL. The CDR3 extends over 14 amino acids. Trimming took 0 bases from V and 0 from J, leaving 4 bases between them. CDR3 protein: CASSQETSTDTQYF. The DNA for the CDR3 is TGCGCCAGCAGCCAAGAAACTAGCACAGATACGCAGTATTTT.

This chain joins TRBV4-1 and TRBJ1-2; TRBD1 agrees at 11 bases. J lost 4 bases, V lost 5 bases, and 15 bases had no gene match. The CDR3 is 18 amino acids. Per germline, CDR1 MGHRA and CDR2 YSYEKL. The CDR3 protein is CASSFQFPWDRGAYGYTF. The CDR3 DNA reads as TGCGCCAGCAGCTTCCAGTTCCCCTGGGACAGGGGGGCCTATGGCTACACCTTC.

This clonotype was observed once. The chain is built from TRBV12-3 or TRBV12-4 and TRBJ2-3; D not certain. The germline V and J ends were trimmed by 6 bases and 4 bases, with 5 bases remaining between them. There are 11 residues in the CDR3. CDR3 amino acids: CASRSPDTQYF. In DNA form, the CDR3 reads TGTGCCAGCAGATCCCCAGATACGCAGTATTTT.

V is TRBV6-2 or TRBV6-3 and J is TRBJ1-2; D remains ambiguous. V shed 5 bases and J shed 3 bases, with 16 bases lying between them. Germline V gene sequence: CDR1 MNHEY, CDR2 SVGEGT. CDR3 length: 15 residues. The CDR3: CASSPQVSKYYGYTF. CDR3 bases: TGTGCCAGCAGTCCGCAGGTTTCGAAGTACTATGGCTACACCTTC.

This rearrangement joins TRBV11-2 to TRBJ2-7; unclear D gene. Deletions cut 1 base from V and 5 bases from J, with 12 bases between. The germline CDR1 and CDR2 sequences are SGHAT and FQNNGV. The CDR3 consists of 14 residues. In DNA form, the CDR3 reads TGTGCCAGCAGCTTAGTTTGGCAAGGAAACGAGCAGTACTTC. Amino acid sequence: CASSLVWQGNEQYF.

This chain joins TRBV20-1 and TRBJ1-2; tentatively, D is TRBD1 (6 bases). From germline, CDR1 is DFQATT and CDR2 SNEGSKA (reference sequence). The CDR3 length is 16 residues. V lost 0 bases and J lost 4, with 18 bases in between. The CDR3 loop is CSARDREGVYGYGYTF. CDR3 bases: TGCAGTGCTAGAGATCGGGAGGGGGTTTACGGCTATGGCTACACCTTC.

J is TRBJ2-5 and V is TRBV25-1, with D perhaps TRBD1 (5 bases). Per the germline V gene, CDR1 is MGHDK and CDR2 is SYGVNS. CDR3 length equals 14 residues. Between the trimmed V and J ends, which lost 2 bases and 5 bases, there was a span of 12 bases. The CDR3 is CASSERGSRETQYF. In nucleotides, the CDR3 is TGTGCCAGCAGTGAAAGGGGATCTAGGGAGACCCAGTACTTC.

This chain joins TRBV10-3 and TRBJ2-1, with D unresolved. Judging by the DNA end, TRBJ2-7 fits better; the J call may be wrong. Germline V lookup: CDR1 ENHRY, CDR2 SYGVKD. The CDR3 sequence is 11 residues long. The CDR3 is CATFMGYEQYF. CDR3 nucleotides: TGTGCCACCTTCATGGGCTACGAGCAGTACTTC.

The CDR3 reads CASSLAREETQYF. In DNA form, the CDR3 reads TGTGCCAGCAGCTTGGCCAGGGAAGAGACCCAGTACTTC. The rearrangement joins TRBV5-6 to TRBJ2-5, with a possible D match to TRBD1 (5 bases). CDR3 size: 13 residues. Germline V gene lookup returns CDR1 SGHDT and CDR2 YYEEEE. V dropped 0 bases and J dropped 3 bases, with 6 bases sitting between them.

The genes are TRBV20-1 and TRBJ1-1; D is unresolved. The CDR3 is 13 amino acids. V was cut by 0 bases and J by 6 bases, with 11 bases left in between. In germline, CDR1 is DFQATT, CDR2 SNEGSKA (reference sequence). In DNA form, the CDR3 reads TGCAGTGCTAGAGATCCCGGGGTAGCTGAAGCTTTCTTT. Translated: CSARDPGVAEAFF.

J is TRBJ1-6 and V is TRBV2, with D perhaps matching TRBD1 (5 bases). Trimming left V 2 bases short and J 14 bases short, with 16 bases between. The CDR3 totals 14 residues. CDR1 and CDR2 (germline): SNHLY, FYNNEI. This CDR3 is CASSELATVASLHF. The CDR3, as DNA: TGTGCCAGCAGTGAATTGGCGACAGTTGCGTCCCTCCACTTT.

This clonotype was seen only once. The chain combines TRBV15 with TRBJ2-1; TRBD1 agrees at 8 bases. The germline gives CDR1 LNHNV, CDR2 YYDKDF (reference sequence). The CDR3 totals 17 residues. V shed 0 bases, J shed 0 bases, and the junction held 4 bases outside the gene matches. In DNA form, the CDR3 reads TGTGCCACCAGCAGAGACAGGGGGCTAAGCTCCTACAATGAGCAGTTCTTC. Protein sequence: CATSRDRGLSSYNEQFF.

In its sample, this clonotype was seen once. The V and J genes are TRBV13 and TRBJ2-7, with D perhaps TRBD2 (6 bases). Germline loops: CDR1 PRHDT, CDR2 FYEKMQ (reference sequence). V dropped 3 bases and J dropped 0 bases, with 9 bases sitting between them. This CDR3 contains 14 residues. The CDR3 sequence is CASSLTSPSYEQYF. The CDR3 DNA reads TGTGCCAGCAGCTTGACTAGTCCCTCCTACGAGCAGTACTTC.

V is TRBV5-6 and J is TRBJ1-2; a weak D match, TRBD1 (5 bases). Trimming removed 4 bases from V and 5 bases from J, with 15 bases in between. The CDR3 length is 14 residues. Looked up from germline, CDR1 is SGHDT and CDR2 is YYEEEE. For the CDR3, the DNA is TGTGCCAGCAGCCCAGGGAGCAACCTGTATGGCTACACCTTC. It specifies CASSPGSNLYGYTF. The full variable domain, completed using reference TRBV5-6 and TRBJ1-2, is DAGVTQSPTHLIKTRGQQVTLRCSPKSGHDTVSWYQQALGQGPQFIFQYYEEEERQRGNFPDRFSGHQFPNYSSELNVNALLLGDSALYLCASSPGSNLYGYTFGSGTRLTVV.

The chain combines TRBV20-1 with TRBJ2-1; D is unresolved. In germline, CDR1 is DFQATT, CDR2 SNEGSKA (reference sequence). The V gene lost 0 bases and the J gene lost 3 bases, with 0 bases spanning the gap. This CDR3 region has 11 residues. Here the CDR3 reads CSARDYNEQFF. The CDR3 nucleotides are TGCAGTGCTAGAGACTACAATGAGCAGTTCTTC.

This rearrangement joins TRBV4-1 to TRBJ1-3, with unresolved D. The CDR3 runs 15 residues. CDR1 and CDR2 from the germline V gene are MGHRA and YSYEKL. V shed 0 bases and J shed 0 bases, with 6 bases lying between them. The CDR3 region is CASSQEAYSGNTIYF. The CDR3 DNA reads TGCGCCAGCAGCCAAGAAGCCTACTCTGGAAACACCATATATTTT.

The chain recombines TRBV6-2 or TRBV6-3 with TRBJ1-1; D perhaps matches TRBD1 (5 bases). The V end was cut by 8 bases, the J end by 7 bases, with 17 bases between. The CDR3 spans 13 residues. Germline lookup yields CDR1 MNHEY and CDR2 SVGEGT. The CDR3 DNA sequence: TGTGCCAGCGGCCCCGGCAGGGCGGGTGAAGCTTTCTTT. Its protein product is CASGPGRAGEAFF.

The CDR3 bases are TGTGCCAGCAGCTCGGGACTAGCGGGGGATACAGATACGCAGTATTTT. Protein: CASSSGLAGDTDTQYF. This chain connects TRBV13 to TRBJ2-3, with 14 bases that match TRBD2. The germline gives CDR1 PRHDT, CDR2 FYEKMQ (reference sequence). The CDR3 sequence is 16 residues long. V shed 4 bases and J 3 bases; nucleotides not matched to a gene: 3.

This clonotype was observed once. The chain combines TRBV19 with TRBJ2-7; D unresolved. The CDR3 length is 13 residues. Germline-derived CDR1 and CDR2 are LNHDA and SQIVND (reference sequence). Trimming took off 5 bases at V and 5 bases at J, with 13 bases between the two ends. The CDR3 sequence: CASSYSLDDEQYF. In DNA form, the CDR3 reads TGTGCCAGTAGTTATTCCTTGGACGACGAGCAGTACTTC. Full variable domain (outside the CDR3, taken from reference TRBV19 and TRBJ2-7): DGGITQSPKYLFRKEGQNVTLSCEQNLNHDAMYWYRQDPGQGLRLIYYSQIVNDFQKGDIAEGYSVSREKKESFPLTVTSAQKNPTAFYLCASSYSLDDEQYFGPGTRLTVT.

For the CDR3, the DNA is TGTGCCAGCAGCGGGACTAGCGGGGGGACGGGACCCACAGATACGCAGTATTTT. This translates into CASSGTSGGTGPTDTQYF. The J gene is TRBJ2-3, the V gene TRBV6-2 or TRBV6-3, with 15 bases lining up with TRBD2. The V segment lost 6 bases and the J segment 2 bases; nucleotides outside the gene matches: 9. CDR1 and CDR2 from the germline V gene are MNHEY and SVGEGT. CDR3 length equals 18 residues.